These T cell receptor beta chains were read from a single sample in a study of blood T cell repertoires in COVID-19. The assay was immunoSEQ multiplex PCR, and TCRdb's table has in-frame clones only and misses some. The sample yields roughly 82,000 clones, 90% seen once. The sequencing input was peripheral blood. Receptors were obtained from a woman aged 45-65 years in a cohort sampled during active COVID-19. CDR3s include the opening cysteine and the closing phenylalanine or tryptophan. Fields, in order: V gene, J gene, CDR3 protein.

TRBV19,TRBJ2-7,CASSLDRGNEQYF
TRBV21-1,TRBJ1-4,CASSNSYFRDTDNEKLFF
TRBV7-9,TRBJ2-3,CASPPRAEREVEDTQYF
TRBV30,TRBJ1-6,CAWSVRDRGYNSPLHF
TRBV5-6,TRBJ1-1,CASSLDQGVRTEAFF
TRBV18,TRBJ1-1,CASSHSGDTEAFF
TRBV5-1,TRBJ2-1,CASSLNLAGVEQFF
TRBV28,TRBJ1-4,CASYPGQAKKLFF
TRBV30,TRBJ2-6,CASTGGSGANVLTF
TRBV6-6,TRBJ2-2,CASSPTSGDTGELFF
TRBV4-2,TRBJ1-1,CASSQDLGQGYGDTEAFF
TRBV5-6,TRBJ1-1,CASSLQGQGGTEAFF
TRBV18,TRBJ1-4,CASSPSQGRLNEKLFF
TRBV13,TRBJ2-3,CASSSSDRSTDTQYF
TRBV18,TRBJ1-1,CASSPARIPEGEAFF
TRBV11-2,TRBJ1-2,CASSLDPTGKYYGYTF
TRBV7-3,TRBJ2-3,CASSLDRGNTDTQYF
TRBV11-2,TRBJ1-1,CASSLALGANTEAFF
TRBV24-1,TRBJ2-3,CATEAGAHTDTQYF
TRBV2,TRBJ2-7,CASRARDEQYF
TRBV7-8,TRBJ1-3,CASSRGGNSGNTIYF
TRBV28,TRBJ2-1,CASSLIAGGDYNEQFF
TRBV7-7,TRBJ2-1,CASRPLGAGGSYNEQFF
TRBV19,TRBJ2-6,CASSPGGGRANVLTF
TRBV7-9,TRBJ2-1,CASSLLVASQGREQFF
TRBV27,TRBJ2-1,CASILTGGNEQFF
TRBV7-7,TRBJ2-5,CASSMGQEETQYF
TRBV27,TRBJ2-4,CASTPTVTLAKNIQYF
TRBV3-1/TRBV3-2,TRBJ1-4,CASSQTIQAATNEKLFF
TRBV28,TRBJ2-3,CASSTGLADTDTQYF
TRBV4-1,TRBJ2-3,CASSQIGGSGGADTQYF
TRBV5-1,TRBJ1-1,CASSGLTGRGEAFF
TRBV9,TRBJ1-1,CASSDHRGEAFF
TRBV7-9,TRBJ1-1,CASSLGSGETEAFF
TRBV10-3,TRBJ2-2,CAISELGGQDGELFF
TRBV5-1,TRBJ1-4,CASSLPTGTADEKLFF
TRBV4-2,TRBJ2-1,CASSQYTGTSDYNEQFF
TRBV29-1,TRBJ1-1,CSGSTGQNTEAFF
TRBV12-3/TRBV12-4,TRBJ2-1,CASAGTAYNEQFF
TRBV19,TRBJ1-4,CASRGTGNEKLFF
TRBV19,TRBJ1-5,CASSVDRGNNQPQHF
TRBV5-1,TRBJ1-2,CASSMTGNYGYTF
TRBV2,TRBJ1-1,CASSPDSRKVGTEAFF
TRBV5-1,TRBJ2-7,CASSLIPGQDEQYF
TRBV27,TRBJ1-4,CASSLRQGGGEKLFF
TRBV27,TRBJ1-1,CASSFETQGNTEAFF
TRBV28,TRBJ1-2,CASSKTPQTGNYGYTF
TRBV9,TRBJ2-3,CASSVAGAFTDTQYF